A selection of T cell receptor beta chains follows, all from one sample in a study of blood T cells in healthy people across ages. TCRdb re-called the 5' RACE reads with MiXCR, one entry per CDR3 protein. In the table there are around 1,600,000 distinct CDR3 sequences, 35% to 45% of which are singletons. Sequenced: blood. These receptors were obtained from a woman aged 18-29 years in good health. Both conserved end residues are trimmed from each CDR3. Each record gives: CDR3 length, V gene, clone size, J gene, CDR3 protein. Clone size appears in some rows only: once, few, many, or a class for an expanded clone.

14	TRBV4-1	few	TRBJ2-1	ASSRESGTSANEQF
13	TRBV11-2	NA	TRBJ1-1	ASSDPGQKDTEAF
13	TRBV2	NA	TRBJ1-5	ASGPRDRVFQPQH
10	TRBV6-5	NA	TRBJ2-4	ASSPTFNIQY
12	TRBV20-1	NA	TRBJ1-2	SAREGQGNYGYT
11	TRBV10-3	NA	TRBJ2-7	AIRTGTDYEQY
14	TRBV4-3	few	TRBJ1-4	ASSQDSGRVDEKLF
11	TRBV9	few	TRBJ2-1	ASGREGPYEQF
12	TRBV4-1	few	TRBJ1-1	ASSHLQGDTEAF
13	TRBV11-2	NA	TRBJ2-1	ASSPWDRVYNEQF